This TCR beta chain was recovered during a study of PD-L1 blockade in urothelial cancer. Study summary: Bladder-origin urothelial cancer in males covered about 90% of the roughly 30 patients. Peripheral blood specimens exhibited a median yield of around 130,000 T cells.

Regarding time point: pretreatment peripheral blood. Every PCR was spiked with synthetic TCR analog templates. The table came from immunoSEQ multiplex PCR; TCRdb's copy has only in-frame clones and leaves some out. The table lists tens of thousands of clones, almost 90% of them singletons, with under 2% in the top ten. The CDR3 runs to 18 residues. The V end lost 10 bases, the J end lost 1 base, and 26 bases lay between the germline ends. The chain employs TRBV6-7 and TRBJ1-5; D is perhaps TRBD1 (6 bases). TRBV6-7 is identified as an open reading frame with a role that is uncertain. Here the sequenced sample was PBMCs, taken around atezolizumab (anti-PD-L1) treatment. This TCR derives from a man in his 60s with urothelial cancer. The CDR3: CAIHLHRDGFSSNQPQHF. The CDR3 coding sequence is TGTGCCATCCACCTCCACAGGGACGGTTTCTCGAGCAATCAGCCCCAGCATTTT.